This T cell receptor beta chain stems from a study of T cell responses to AZD1222 COVID-19 vaccine. Study-wide points: Vaccine-related CD4 TCRs covered spike, predominating at 160-218 and 743-854. Most donors were white British, females outnumbered males, and clonal diversity was possibly underestimated. Repertoires were sampled only after the peak T cell response. Increases in Spike-specific TCR breadth and depth were seen after two AZD1222 doses.

Trimming left V 6 bases short and J 7 bases short, with 9 bases between. Germline V lookup: CDR1 SGHNT, CDR2 YENEEA. The CDR3 sequence is 12 residues long. Data came from immunoSEQ multiplex PCR; TCRdb stores just in-frame clones and leaves some out. The sample has fewer than 200,000 clones, 92% seen once. As for this clone: Its antigen is unknown.

The chain combines TRBV11-3 with TRBJ2-2, with no clear D. This TCR was recovered from an adult in good health. This specimen was peripheral blood, taken on day 0 of MenACWY control vaccination. CDR3 coding DNA: TGTGCCAGCAGTTTTTGGGACGGGGAGCTGTTTTTT. The encoded protein is CASSFWDGELFF.